This T cell receptor (beta chain) came from a study of cytomegalovirus exposure and HLA in healthy donors. The data were produced by immunoSEQ multiplex PCR, yet TCRdb's version contains in-frame clones alone and is incomplete. The table has 100,000 to 150,000 clones, roughly nine tenths seen once. In germline, CDR1 is SGHNT, CDR2 YENEEA. This CDR3 contains 11 residues. Trimming pared 0 bases from V and 8 bases from J, leaving 5 bases between. Note on this clone: Its antigen is as yet unknown.

Study-wide findings and caveats: According to reports, the classifier identified cytomegalovirus status with high specificity and sensitivity. Among TCR beta chains, those listed as cytomegalovirus-associated numbered over 150.

The clonotype originates from a woman younger than 30 in good health and CMV-seronegative. The sequenced sample consisted of PBMCs. The chain is built from TRBV11-3 and TRBJ2-7; D is unresolved. CDR3 residues: CASSLDRKQYF. Written as DNA, the CDR3 is TGTGCCAGCAGCTTAGATAGAAAGCAGTACTTC.